What follows are 9 T cell receptor beta chains derived from one specimen sequenced in a study of T cells in Graves' hyperthyroidism and ophthalmopathy. Amplification yielded TCR beta CDR3 regions, with RNA transcripts as the source. Initially, a first-round RT-PCR of the TCR CDR3 employed the HTBI primer set. TCRdb fed the multiplex PCR reads into MiXCR, producing one record per CDR3 protein. The sample gives a few hundred thousand distinct CDR3 sequences, 17% of which show up once; about half is in the top ten. Source material: blood. The receptors were gathered from a woman in her forties or fifties with Graves' hyperthyroidism.

This clonotype was recorded at least ten times. The genes are TRBV11-2 and TRBJ2-3; tentative D call: TRBD2 (5 bases). The CDR3 extends over 15 amino acids. Germline lookup yields CDR1 SGHAT and CDR2 FQNNGV. V lost 3 bases and J 2 bases, leaving 12 bases between the germline ends. For the CDR3, the DNA is TGTGCCAGCAGCTTCCGAGGGCTCAACACAGATACGCAGTATTTT. It encodes CASSFRGLNTDTQYF.

This clonotype has more than one count but fewer than ten. V gene TRBV5-8 combines with J gene TRBJ2-2; 11 bases line up with TRBD2. This CDR3 spans 16 amino acids. Losses at the gene ends were 4 bases for V and 8 bases for J; bases not matched to a gene: 10. CDR1 SGHTS and CDR2 YDEGEE come from the germline V gene. The CDR3, as DNA: TGTGCCAGCAGCGGGGGGGGACTAGCGGTCACGGGGGAGCTGTTTTTT. Residues: CASSGGGLAVTGELFF.

The V gene is TRBV20-1, the J gene TRBJ2-4, with 7 bases lining up with TRBD2. Germline lookup yields CDR1 DFQATT and CDR2 SNEGSKA (reference sequence). This CDR3 region has 14 residues. V shed 2 bases and J 6 bases; nucleotides not matched to a gene: 7. The CDR3 region is CSARSGGSRNIQYF. The DNA of the CDR3 is TGCAGTGCTAGAAGTGGCGGGAGTAGAAACATTCAGTACTTC.

The V and J genes are TRBV14 and TRBJ1-2; 8 bases match TRBD1. The CDR3 has 17 residues. Germline CDR1 SGHDN, CDR2 FVKESK. J lost 2 bases, V lost 0 bases, and 8 bases had no gene match. In nucleotides, the CDR3 is TGTGCCAGCAGCCAAGATACAGGGGGGACCAAAAACTATGGCTACACCTTC. This codes for CASSQDTGGTKNYGYTF.

Notes on this clonotype: The junction departs from germline at one end; a sequencing error may be responsible. The chain's CDR3 is CASSPLGSVFLNEQLF. CDR3 nucleotides: TGTGCCAGTAGTCCCCTGGGTAGCGTGTTCCTCAATGAGCAGCTCTTC. The chain employs TRBV19 and TRBJ2-1; a weak D match, TRBD2 (5 bases). Germline CDR1 LNHDA, CDR2 SQIVND (reference sequence). The CDR3 has 16 residues.

This clonotype was observed at least ten times. The rearrangement uses TRBV19 and TRBJ1-2, with 11 bases lining up with TRBD1. In germline, CDR1 is LNHDA, CDR2 SQIVND (reference sequence). This CDR3 has 15 residues. After removal of 7 bases from V and 3 bases from J, the junction contained 7 bases not matched to a gene. CDR3 amino acids: CASTMGTGGDYGYTF. In nucleotides, the CDR3 is TGTGCCAGTACCATGGGGACAGGGGGAGACTATGGCTACACCTTC.

This clonotype has ten or more counts. This chain uses TRBV28 with TRBJ2-3, with a tentative D call TRBD2 (6 bases). The ends were cut back, 3 bases at V and 2 bases at J, with 15 bases in the middle. Germline V gene lookup returns CDR1 MDHEN and CDR2 SYDVKM. The length of the CDR3 is 16 residues. The CDR3, as DNA: TGTGCCAGCAGTTTTTTAGCGGAGCACCTCACAGATACGCAGTATTTT. Protein product: CASSFLAEHLTDTQYF.

This clonotype came up many times. The chain uses TRBV12-3 or TRBV12-4 and TRBJ1-1; 8 bases fit TRBD1. The J segment lost 8 bases and the V segment lost 0 bases, leaving 20 bases of the junction unmatched. The CDR3 runs 19 residues. The CDR3 sequence: CASSLANSRGRVSPMEAFF. Written as DNA, the CDR3 is TGTGCCAGCAGTTTAGCTAATTCCAGGGGGCGCGTATCTCCGATGGAAGCTTTCTTT.

The table lists this clonotype with a few counts. This chain connects TRBV7-8 to TRBJ2-5; D ambiguous. The V gene lost 7 bases and the J gene lost 0 bases, with 21 bases spanning the gap. Germline V gene data show CDR1 as SGHVS and CDR2 as FQNEAQ. The CDR3 contains 17 residues. The CDR3 DNA reads TGTGCCAGCACCTTCGGAAGAATATCTATTTACCAAGAGACCCAGTACTTC. Its protein is CASTFGRISIYQETQYF.